This T cell receptor (beta chain) was observed in a study of patients and donors after allogeneic stem cell transplantation. TCRdb called the RT-PCR reads again in MiXCR, with one record for every CDR3 protein. The sample consists of approximately 200,000 distinct CDR3 sequences, roughly 38% of them appearing once. Deletions cut 0 bases from V and 9 bases from J, with 8 bases between. CDR3 size: 12 residues. In germline, CDR1 is SGHDT, CDR2 YYEEEE. Sequencing was done on a sample of blood, either unsorted or a sorted T cell fraction (not recorded which). This clonotype originated in a human donor who was either an allogeneic HSCT recipient or a stem cell or donor lymphocyte infusion donor (not recorded which). It is not recorded whose cells these are; they may come from a transplant donor. V gene TRBV5-6 combines with J gene TRBJ2-3, with D possibly TRBD1 on 6 matching bases. CDR3 in amino acids: CASSLEGVTQYF. The CDR3 DNA follows: TGTGCCAGCAGCTTGGAGGGGGTCACGCAGTATTTT.